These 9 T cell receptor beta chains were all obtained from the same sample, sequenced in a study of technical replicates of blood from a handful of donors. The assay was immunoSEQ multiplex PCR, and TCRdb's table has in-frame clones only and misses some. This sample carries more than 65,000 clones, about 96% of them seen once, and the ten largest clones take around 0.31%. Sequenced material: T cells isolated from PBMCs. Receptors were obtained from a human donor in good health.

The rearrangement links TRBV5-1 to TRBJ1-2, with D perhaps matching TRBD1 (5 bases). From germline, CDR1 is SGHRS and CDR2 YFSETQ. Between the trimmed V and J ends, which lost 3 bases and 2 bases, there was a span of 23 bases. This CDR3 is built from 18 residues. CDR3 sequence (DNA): TGCGCCAGCAGCTCTATCTCGGGACGGGGGACCTTAAACTATGGCTACACCTTC. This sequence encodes CASSSISGRGTLNYGYTF.

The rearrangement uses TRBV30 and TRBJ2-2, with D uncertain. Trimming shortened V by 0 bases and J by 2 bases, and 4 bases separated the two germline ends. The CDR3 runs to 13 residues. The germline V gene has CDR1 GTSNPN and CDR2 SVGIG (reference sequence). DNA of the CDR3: TGTGCCTGGAGTGTACACAACACCGGGGAGCTGTTTTTT. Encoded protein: CAWSVHNTGELFF.

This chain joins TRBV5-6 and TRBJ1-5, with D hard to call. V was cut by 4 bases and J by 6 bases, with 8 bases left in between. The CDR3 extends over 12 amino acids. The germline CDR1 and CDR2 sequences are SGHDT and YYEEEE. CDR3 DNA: TGTGCCAGCAGCGTCGGAGGTCAGCCCCAGCATTTT. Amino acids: CASSVGGQPQHF.

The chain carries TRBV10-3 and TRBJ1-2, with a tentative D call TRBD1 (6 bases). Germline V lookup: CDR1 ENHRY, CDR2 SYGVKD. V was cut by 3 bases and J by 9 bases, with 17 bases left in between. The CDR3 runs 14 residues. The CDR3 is CAISERTAGASYTF. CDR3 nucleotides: TGTGCCATCAGTGAACGGACAGCTGGAGCTAGCTACACCTTC.

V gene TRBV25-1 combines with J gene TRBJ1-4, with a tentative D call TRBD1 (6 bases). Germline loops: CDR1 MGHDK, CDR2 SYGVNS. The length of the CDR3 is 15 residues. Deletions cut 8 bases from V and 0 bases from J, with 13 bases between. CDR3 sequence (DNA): TGTGCCAGCGGGAGGGACACCGCAACTAATGAAAAACTGTTTTTT. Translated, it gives CASGRDTATNEKLFF.

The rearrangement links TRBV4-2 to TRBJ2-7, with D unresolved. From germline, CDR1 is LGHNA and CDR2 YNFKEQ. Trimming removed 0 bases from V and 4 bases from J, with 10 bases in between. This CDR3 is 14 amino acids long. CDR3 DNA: TGTGCCAGCAGCCAAGAAGTTTTCGGTTACGAGCAGTACTTC. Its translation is CASSQEVFGYEQYF.

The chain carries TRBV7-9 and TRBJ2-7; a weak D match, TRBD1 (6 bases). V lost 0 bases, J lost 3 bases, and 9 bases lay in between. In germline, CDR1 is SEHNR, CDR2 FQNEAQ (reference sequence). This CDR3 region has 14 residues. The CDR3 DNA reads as TGTGCCAGCAGCTTAGCATTGGACAGCTACGAGCAGTACTTC. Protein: CASSLALDSYEQYF.

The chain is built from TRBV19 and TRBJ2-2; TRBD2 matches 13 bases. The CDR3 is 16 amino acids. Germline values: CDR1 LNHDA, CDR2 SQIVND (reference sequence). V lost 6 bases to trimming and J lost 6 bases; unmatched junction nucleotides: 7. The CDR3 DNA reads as TGTGCCAGTAGGGTACGACTAGCGGGAGGAGCCGGGGAGCTGTTTTTT. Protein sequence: CASRVRLAGGAGELFF.

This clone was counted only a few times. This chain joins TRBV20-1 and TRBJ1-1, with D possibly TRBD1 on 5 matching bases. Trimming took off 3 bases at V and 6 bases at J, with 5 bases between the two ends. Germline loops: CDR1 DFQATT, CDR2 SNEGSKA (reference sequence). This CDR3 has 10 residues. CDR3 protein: CSARTAEAFF. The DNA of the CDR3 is TGCAGTGCTAGGACAGCTGAAGCTTTCTTT.